This T cell receptor (beta chain) was captured by sequencing in a study of blood T cell repertoires in COVID-19. Study at large: Donors in the United States, Italy and Spain gave samples during acute or convalescent COVID-19.

The germline gives CDR1 SGHVS, CDR2 FNYEAQ. CDR3 length: 16 residues. The V and J ends lost 5 bases and 5 bases respectively, with 21 bases between them. Only in-frame clones appear in the TCRdb table, and some are missing; sequencing was by immunoSEQ multiplex PCR. The sample has some 150,000 clones, roughly four fifths seen once. The sequencing input was peripheral blood. V usage is TRBV7-6 and J usage is TRBJ1-1; perhaps TRBD1 as D (5 bases). This TCR derives from a woman aged 60-75 years with COVID-19, enrolled during active disease. The CDR3 here is CASSLQNWGAQTEAFF. The DNA of the CDR3 is TGTGCCAGCAGCCTACAGAATTGGGGCGCGCAGACTGAAGCTTTCTTT.